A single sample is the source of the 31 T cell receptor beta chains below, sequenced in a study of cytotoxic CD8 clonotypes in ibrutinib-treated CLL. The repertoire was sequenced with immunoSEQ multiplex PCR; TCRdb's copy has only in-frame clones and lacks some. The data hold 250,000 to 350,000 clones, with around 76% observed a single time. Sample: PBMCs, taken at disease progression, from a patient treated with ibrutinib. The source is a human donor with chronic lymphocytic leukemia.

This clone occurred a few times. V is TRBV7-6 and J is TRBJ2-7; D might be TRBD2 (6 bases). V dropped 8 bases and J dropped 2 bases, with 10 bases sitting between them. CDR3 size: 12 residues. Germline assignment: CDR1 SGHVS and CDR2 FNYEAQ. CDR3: CASGGSTYEQYF. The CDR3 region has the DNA TGTGCCAGCGGAGGGTCAACCTACGAGCAGTACTTC.

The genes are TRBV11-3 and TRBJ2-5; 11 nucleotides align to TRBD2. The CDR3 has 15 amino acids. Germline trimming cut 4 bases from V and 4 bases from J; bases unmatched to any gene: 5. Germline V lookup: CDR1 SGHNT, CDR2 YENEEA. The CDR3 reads CASSSGLAGSETQYF. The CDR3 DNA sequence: TGTGCCAGCAGCTCCGGACTAGCGGGTTCAGAGACCCAGTACTTC.

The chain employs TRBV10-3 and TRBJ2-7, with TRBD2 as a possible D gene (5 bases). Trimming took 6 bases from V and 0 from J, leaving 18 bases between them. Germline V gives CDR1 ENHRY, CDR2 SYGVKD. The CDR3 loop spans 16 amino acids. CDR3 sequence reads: CAISSPNTGNSYEQYF. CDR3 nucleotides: TGTGCCATCAGCTCCCCCAATACGGGGAACTCCTACGAGCAGTACTTC.

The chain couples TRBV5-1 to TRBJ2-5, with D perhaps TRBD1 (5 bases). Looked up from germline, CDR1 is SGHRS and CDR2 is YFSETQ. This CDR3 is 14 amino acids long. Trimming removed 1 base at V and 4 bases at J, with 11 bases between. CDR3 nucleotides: TGCGCCAGCAGCTTGTCCAGGGCAAGAGAGACCCAGTACTTC. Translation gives CASSLSRARETQYF.

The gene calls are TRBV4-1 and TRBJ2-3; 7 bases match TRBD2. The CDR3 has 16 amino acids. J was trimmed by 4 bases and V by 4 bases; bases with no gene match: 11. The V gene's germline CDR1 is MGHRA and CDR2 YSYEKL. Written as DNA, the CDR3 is TGCGCCAGCAGCCCGTTTCGGGGCGGGAGACCAGATACGCAGTATTTT. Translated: CASSPFRGGRPDTQYF.

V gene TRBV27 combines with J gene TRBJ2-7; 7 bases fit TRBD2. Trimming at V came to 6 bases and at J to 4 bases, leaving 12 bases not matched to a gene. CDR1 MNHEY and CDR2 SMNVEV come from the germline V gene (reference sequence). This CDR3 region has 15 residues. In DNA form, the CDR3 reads TGTGCCAGCAGGCGGGAGTTAAATTACGGGTACGAGCAGTACTTC. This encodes CASRRELNYGYEQYF.

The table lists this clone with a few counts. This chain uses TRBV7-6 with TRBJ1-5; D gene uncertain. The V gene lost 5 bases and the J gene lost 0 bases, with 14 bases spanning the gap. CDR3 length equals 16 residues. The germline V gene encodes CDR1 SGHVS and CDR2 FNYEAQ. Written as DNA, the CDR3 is TGTGCCAGCAGCGCCAAAGACCGATATAGCAATCAGCCCCAGCATTTT. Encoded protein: CASSAKDRYSNQPQHF. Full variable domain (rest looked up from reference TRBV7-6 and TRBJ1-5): GAGVSQSPRYKVTKRGQDVALRCDPISGHVSLYWYRQALGQGPEFLTYFNYEAQQDKSGLPNDRFSAERPEGSISTLTIQRTEQRDSAMYRCASSAKDRYSNQPQHFGDGTRLSIL.

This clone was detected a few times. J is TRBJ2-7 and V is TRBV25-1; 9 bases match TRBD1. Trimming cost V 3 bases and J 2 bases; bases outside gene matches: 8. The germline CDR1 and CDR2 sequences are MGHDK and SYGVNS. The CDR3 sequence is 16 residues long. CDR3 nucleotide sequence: TGTGCCAGCAGTGATCCCGGGACAGGGTTCCCCTACGAGCAGTACTTC. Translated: CASSDPGTGFPYEQYF.

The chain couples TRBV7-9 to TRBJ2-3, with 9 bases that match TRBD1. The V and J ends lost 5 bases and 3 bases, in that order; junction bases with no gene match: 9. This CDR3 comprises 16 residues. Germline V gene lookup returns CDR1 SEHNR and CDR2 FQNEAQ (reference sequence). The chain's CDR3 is CASSQTTGTGTDTQYF. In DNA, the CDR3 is TGTGCCAGCAGCCAGACGACCGGGACAGGGACAGATACGCAGTATTTT.

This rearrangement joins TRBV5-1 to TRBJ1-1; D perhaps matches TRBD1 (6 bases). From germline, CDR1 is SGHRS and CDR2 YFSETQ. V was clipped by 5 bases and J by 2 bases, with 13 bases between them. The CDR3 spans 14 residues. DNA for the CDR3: TGCGCCAGCAGACCTGGGACATCTAACACTGAAGCTTTCTTT. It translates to CASRPGTSNTEAFF. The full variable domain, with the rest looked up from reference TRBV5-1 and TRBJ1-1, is KAGVTQTPRYLIKTRGQQVTLSCSPISGHRSVSWYQQTPGQGLQFLFEYFSETQRNKGNFPGRFSGRQFSNSRSEMNVSTLELGDSALYLCASRPGTSNTEAFFGQGTRLTVV.

CDR3 bases: TGCGCCAGCAGCCAACTACCCGGGGGTCAGGGAGACACTGAAGCTTTCTTT. As protein: CASSQLPGGQGDTEAFF. The rearrangement uses TRBV4-1 and TRBJ1-1, with a possible D match to TRBD1 (5 bases). The germline CDR1 and CDR2 sequences are MGHRA and YSYEKL. This CDR3 comprises 17 residues. V was cut by 2 bases and J by 3 bases, with 19 bases left in between.

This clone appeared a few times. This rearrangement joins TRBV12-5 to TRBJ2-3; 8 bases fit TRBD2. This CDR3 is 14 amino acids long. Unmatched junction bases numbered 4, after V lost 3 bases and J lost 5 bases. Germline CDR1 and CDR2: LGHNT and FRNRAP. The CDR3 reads CASGLGTSGDTQYF. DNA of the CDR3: TGTGCTAGTGGTTTAGGGACTAGTGGAGATACGCAGTATTTT.

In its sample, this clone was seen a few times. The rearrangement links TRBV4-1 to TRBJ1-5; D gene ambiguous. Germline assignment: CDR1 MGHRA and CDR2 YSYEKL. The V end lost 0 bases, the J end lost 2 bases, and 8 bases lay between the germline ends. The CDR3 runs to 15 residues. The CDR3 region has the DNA TGCGCCAGCAGCCAAGACGGCGGGGGCAATCAGCCCCAGCATTTT. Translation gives CASSQDGGGNQPQHF.

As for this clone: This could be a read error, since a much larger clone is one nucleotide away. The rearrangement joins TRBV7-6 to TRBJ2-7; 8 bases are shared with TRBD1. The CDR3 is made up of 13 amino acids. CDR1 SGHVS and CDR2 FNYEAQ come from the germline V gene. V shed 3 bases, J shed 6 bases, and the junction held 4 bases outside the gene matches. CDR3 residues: CASSFGQGFEQYF. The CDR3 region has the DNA TGTGCCAGCAGCTTTGGACAGGGCTTCGAGCAGTACTTC.

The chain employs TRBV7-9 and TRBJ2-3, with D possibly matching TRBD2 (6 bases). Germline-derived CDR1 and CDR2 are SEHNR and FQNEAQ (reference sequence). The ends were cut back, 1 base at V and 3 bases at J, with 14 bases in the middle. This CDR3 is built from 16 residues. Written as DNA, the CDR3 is TGTGCCAGCAGCTTAGAAAGTCTAGCGTGGACAGATACGCAGTATTTT. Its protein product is CASSLESLAWTDTQYF. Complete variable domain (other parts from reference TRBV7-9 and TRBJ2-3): DTGVSQNPRHKITKRGQNVTFRCDPISEHNRLYWYRQTLGQGPEFLTYFQNEAQLEKSRLLSDRFSAERPKGSFSTLEIQRTEQGDSAMYLCASSLESLAWTDTQYFGPGTRLTVL.

In nucleotides, the CDR3 is TGTGCCAGCAGCTTAAGGTTGATAGCGGGAGTAGGGTTTGAGCAGTTCTTC. Translated: CASSLRLIAGVGFEQFF. The chain employs TRBV7-3 and TRBJ2-1; TRBD2 matches at 9 bases. This CDR3 has 17 amino acids. V trimming: 1 base; J trimming: 9 bases; junction bases outside the gene matches: 13. In germline, CDR1 is SGHTA, CDR2 FQGTGA.

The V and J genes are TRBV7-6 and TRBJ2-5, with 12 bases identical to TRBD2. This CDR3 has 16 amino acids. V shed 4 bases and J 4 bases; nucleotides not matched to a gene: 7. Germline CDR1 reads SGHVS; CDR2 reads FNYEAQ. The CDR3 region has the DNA TGTGCCAGCAGCTGGGCTAGCGGGGGGGCCGGAGAGACCCAGTACTTC. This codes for CASSWASGGAGETQYF.

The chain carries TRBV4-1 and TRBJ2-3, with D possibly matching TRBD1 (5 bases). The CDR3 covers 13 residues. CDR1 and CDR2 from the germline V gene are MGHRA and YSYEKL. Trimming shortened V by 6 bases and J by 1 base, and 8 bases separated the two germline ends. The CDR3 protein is CASREGGTDTQYF. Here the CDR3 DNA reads TGCGCCAGCAGAGAAGGGGGCACAGATACGCAGTATTTT.

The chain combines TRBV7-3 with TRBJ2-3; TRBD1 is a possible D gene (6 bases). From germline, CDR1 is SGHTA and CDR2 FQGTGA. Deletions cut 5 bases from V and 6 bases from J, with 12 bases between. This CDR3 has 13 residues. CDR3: CASSQGTGDTQYF. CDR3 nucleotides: TGTGCCAGCAGCCAAGGCACAGGGGATACGCAGTATTTT.

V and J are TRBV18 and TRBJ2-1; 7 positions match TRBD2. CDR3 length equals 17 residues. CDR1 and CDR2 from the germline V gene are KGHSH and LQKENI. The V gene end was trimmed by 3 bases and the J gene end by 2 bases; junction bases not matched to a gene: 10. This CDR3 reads CASSPFTAGVTYNEQFF. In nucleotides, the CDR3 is TGTGCCAGCTCACCCTTTACGGCGGGGGTCACCTACAATGAGCAGTTCTTC.

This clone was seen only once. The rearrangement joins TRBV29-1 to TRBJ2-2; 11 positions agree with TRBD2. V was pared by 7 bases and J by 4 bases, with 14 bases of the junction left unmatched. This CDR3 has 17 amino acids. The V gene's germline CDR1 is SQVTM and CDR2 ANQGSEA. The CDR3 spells CSARGVAGGAGTGELFF. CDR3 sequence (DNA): TGCAGCGCCCGCGGGGTAGCGGGAGGGGCGGGCACCGGGGAGCTGTTTTTT.

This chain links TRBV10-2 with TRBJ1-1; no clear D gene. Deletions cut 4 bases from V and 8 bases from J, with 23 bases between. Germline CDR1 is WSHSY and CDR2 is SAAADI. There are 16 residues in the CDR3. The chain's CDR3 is CASSAESGWGVLEAFF. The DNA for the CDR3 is TGCGCCAGCAGTGCTGAATCGGGGTGGGGAGTCCTAGAAGCTTTCTTT.

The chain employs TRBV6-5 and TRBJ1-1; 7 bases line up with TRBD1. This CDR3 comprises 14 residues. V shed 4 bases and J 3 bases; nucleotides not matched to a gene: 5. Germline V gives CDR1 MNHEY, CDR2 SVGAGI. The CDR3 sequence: CASSFWTGHTEAFF. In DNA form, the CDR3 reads TGTGCCAGCAGTTTTTGGACAGGCCACACTGAAGCTTTCTTT.

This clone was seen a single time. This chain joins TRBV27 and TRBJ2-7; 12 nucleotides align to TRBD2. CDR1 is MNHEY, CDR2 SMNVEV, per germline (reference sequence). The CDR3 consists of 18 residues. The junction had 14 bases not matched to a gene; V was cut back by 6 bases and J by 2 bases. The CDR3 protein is CASSLSGLAGSGAYEQYF. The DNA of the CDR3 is TGTGCCAGCAGCCTCTCCGGACTAGCGGGATCAGGGGCCTACGAGCAGTACTTC.

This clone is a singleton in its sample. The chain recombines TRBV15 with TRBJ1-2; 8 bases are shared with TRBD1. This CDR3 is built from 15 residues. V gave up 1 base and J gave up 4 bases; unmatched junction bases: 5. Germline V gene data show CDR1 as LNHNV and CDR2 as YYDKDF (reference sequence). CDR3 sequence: CATSRGQGLLYGYTF. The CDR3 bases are TGTGCCACCAGCAGAGGACAGGGGCTCCTCTATGGCTACACCTTC.

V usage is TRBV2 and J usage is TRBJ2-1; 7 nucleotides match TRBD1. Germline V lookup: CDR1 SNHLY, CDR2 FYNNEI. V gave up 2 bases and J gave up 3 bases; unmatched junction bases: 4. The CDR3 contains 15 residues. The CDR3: CASSETGALYNEQFF. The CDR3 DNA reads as TGTGCCAGCAGTGAAACAGGGGCACTCTACAATGAGCAGTTCTTC.

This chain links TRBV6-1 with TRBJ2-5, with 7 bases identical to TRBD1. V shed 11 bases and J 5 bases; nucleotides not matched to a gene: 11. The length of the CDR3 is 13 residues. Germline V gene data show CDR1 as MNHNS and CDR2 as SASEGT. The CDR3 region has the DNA TGTGCCGGTGGGTTGACAGGGTGGGAGACCCAGTACTTC. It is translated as CAGGLTGWETQYF.

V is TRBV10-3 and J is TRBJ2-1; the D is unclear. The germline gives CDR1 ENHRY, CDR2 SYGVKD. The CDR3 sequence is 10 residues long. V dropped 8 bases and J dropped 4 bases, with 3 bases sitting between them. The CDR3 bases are TGTGCCATCGGATACAATGAGCAGTTCTTC. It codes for CAIGYNEQFF.

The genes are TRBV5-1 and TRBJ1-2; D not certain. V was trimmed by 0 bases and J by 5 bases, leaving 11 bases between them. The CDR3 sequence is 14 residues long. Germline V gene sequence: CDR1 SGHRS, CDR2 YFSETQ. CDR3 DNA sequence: TGCGCCAGCAGCTTGGAGGGCAGAGATTATGGCTACACCTTC. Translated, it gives CASSLEGRDYGYTF.

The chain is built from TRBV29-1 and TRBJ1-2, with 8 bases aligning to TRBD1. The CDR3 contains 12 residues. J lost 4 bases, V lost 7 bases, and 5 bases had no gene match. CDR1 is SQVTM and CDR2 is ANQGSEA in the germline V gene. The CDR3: CSDRRGPYGYTF. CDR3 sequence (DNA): TGCAGCGACCGCAGGGGGCCCTATGGCTACACCTTC.

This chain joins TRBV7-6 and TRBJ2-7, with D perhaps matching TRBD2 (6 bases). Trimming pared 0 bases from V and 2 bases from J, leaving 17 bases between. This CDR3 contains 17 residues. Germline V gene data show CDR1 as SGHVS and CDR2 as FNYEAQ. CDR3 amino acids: CASSLAPRGGQPYEQYF. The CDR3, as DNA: TGTGCCAGCAGCTTAGCGCCTCGCGGAGGGCAGCCCTACGAGCAGTACTTC.